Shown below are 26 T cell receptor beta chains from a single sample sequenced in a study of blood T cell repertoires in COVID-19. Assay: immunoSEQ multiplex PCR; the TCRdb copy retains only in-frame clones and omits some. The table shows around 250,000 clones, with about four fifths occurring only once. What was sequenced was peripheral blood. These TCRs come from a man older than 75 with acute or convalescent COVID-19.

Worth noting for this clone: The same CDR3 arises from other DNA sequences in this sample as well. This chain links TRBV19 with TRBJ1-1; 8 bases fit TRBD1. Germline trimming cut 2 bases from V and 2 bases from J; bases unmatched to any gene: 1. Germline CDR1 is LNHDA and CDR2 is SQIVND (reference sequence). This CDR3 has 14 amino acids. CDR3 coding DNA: TGTGCCAGTAGTATACAGGGGGCCAACACTGAAGCTTTCTTT. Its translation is CASSIQGANTEAFF.

CDR3 bases: TGCGCCAGCAGCTTGGCAGGGAGGGTTGGTGAGCAGTTCTTC. This sequence encodes CASSLAGRVGEQFF. The chain links TRBV5-1 to TRBJ2-1, with 7 positions matching TRBD2. The CDR3 runs to 14 residues. Germline V CDR1 and CDR2: SGHRS, YFSETQ. The V gene end was trimmed by 0 bases and the J gene end by 9 bases; junction bases not matched to a gene: 6. The full variable domain, its missing parts supplied by reference TRBV5-1 and TRBJ2-1, is KAGVTQTPRYLIKTRGQQVTLSCSPISGHRSVSWYQQTPGQGLQFLFEYFSETQRNKGNFPGRFSGRQFSNSRSEMNVSTLELGDSALYLCASSLAGRVGEQFFGPGTRLTVL.

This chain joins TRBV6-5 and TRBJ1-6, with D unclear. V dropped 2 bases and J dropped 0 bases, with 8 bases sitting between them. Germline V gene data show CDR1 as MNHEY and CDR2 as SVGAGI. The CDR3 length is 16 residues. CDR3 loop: CASSYSLSSYNSPLHF. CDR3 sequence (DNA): TGTGCCAGCAGTTACAGCCTTAGCTCCTATAATTCACCCCTCCACTTT.

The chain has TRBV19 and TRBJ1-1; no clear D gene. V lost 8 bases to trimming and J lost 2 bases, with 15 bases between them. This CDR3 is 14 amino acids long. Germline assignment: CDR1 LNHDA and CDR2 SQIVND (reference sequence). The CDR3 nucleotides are TGTGCCAGTGTCAAGAGCGCAGCAAACACTGAAGCTTTCTTT. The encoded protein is CASVKSAANTEAFF.

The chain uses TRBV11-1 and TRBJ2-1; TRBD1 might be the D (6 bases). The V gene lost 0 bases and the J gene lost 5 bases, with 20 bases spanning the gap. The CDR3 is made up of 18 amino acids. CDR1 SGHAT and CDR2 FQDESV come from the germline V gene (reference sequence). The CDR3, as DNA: TGTGCCAGCAGCTTAGCCTCCGGAACGGGACAACTAAACAATGAGCAGTTCTTC. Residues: CASSLASGTGQLNNEQFF.

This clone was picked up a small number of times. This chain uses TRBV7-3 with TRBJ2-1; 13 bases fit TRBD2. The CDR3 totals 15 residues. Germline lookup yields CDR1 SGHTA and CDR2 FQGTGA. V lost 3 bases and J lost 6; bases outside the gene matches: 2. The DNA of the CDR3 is TGTGCCAGCAGCTTGGGACTAGCGGGATTCAATGAGCAGTTCTTC. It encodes CASSLGLAGFNEQFF.

CDR3 sequence (DNA): TGTGCCAGCAGCTTGTTCCAGGCGAACACCGGGGAGCTGTTTTTT. Translated, it gives CASSLFQANTGELFF. The chain joins TRBV7-2 to TRBJ2-2, with D uncertain. V was clipped by 3 bases and J by 0 bases, with 8 bases between them. CDR1 and CDR2 (germline): SGHTA, FQGNSA. CDR3 length equals 15 residues.

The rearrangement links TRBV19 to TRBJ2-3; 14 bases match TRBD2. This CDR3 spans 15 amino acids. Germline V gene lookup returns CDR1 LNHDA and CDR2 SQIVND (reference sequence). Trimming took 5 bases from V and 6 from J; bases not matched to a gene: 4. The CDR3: CASSVGTSGSDTQYF. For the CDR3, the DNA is TGTGCCAGTAGTGTTGGGACTAGCGGGAGCGATACGCAGTATTTT.

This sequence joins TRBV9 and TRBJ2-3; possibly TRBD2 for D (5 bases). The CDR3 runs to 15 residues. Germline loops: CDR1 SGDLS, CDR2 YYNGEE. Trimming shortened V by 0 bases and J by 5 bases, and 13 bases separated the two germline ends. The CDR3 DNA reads TGTGCCAGCAGCGTAGAACCGGGGTCCAGAGATACGCAGTATTTT. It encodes CASSVEPGSRDTQYF.

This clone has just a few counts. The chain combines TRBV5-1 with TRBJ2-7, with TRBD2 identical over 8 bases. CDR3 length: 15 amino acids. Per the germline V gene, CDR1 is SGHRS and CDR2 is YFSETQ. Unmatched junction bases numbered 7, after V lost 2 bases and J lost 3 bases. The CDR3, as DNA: TGCGCCAGCAGCTTCGTCGGAGCGGGGGACTACGAGCAGTACTTC. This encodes CASSFVGAGDYEQYF.

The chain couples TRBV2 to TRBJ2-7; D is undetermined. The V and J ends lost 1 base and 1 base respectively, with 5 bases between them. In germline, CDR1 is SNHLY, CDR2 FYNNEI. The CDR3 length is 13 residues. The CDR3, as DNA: TGTGCCAGCAGTGAAGACAGATCCTACGAGCAGTACTTC. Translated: CASSEDRSYEQYF.

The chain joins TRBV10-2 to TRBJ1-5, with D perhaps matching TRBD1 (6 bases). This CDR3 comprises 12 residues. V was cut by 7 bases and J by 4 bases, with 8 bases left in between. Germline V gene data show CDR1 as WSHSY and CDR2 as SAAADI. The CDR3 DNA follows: TGCGCCAGCAAAACAGGGAATCAGCCCCAGCATTTT. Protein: CASKTGNQPQHF.

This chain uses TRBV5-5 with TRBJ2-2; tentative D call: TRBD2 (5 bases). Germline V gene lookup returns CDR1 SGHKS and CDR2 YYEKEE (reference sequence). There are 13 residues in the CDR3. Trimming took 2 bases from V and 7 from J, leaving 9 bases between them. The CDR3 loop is CASSLKGVGELFF. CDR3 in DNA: TGTGCCAGCAGCTTAAAGGGAGTCGGGGAGCTGTTTTTT. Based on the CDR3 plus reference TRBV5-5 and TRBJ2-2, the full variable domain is DAGVTQSPTHLIKTRGQQVTLRCSPISGHKSVSWYQQVLGQGPQFIFQYYEKEERGRGNFPDRFSARQFPNYSSELNVNALLLGDSALYLCASSLKGVGELFFGEGSRLTVL.

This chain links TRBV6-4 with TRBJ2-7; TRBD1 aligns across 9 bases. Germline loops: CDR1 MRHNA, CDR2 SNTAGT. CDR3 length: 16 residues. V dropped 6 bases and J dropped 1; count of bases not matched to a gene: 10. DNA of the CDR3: TGTGCCAGCAGCCTTTATCCGGGACAGGGTTCCTACGAGCAGTACTTC. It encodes CASSLYPGQGSYEQYF.

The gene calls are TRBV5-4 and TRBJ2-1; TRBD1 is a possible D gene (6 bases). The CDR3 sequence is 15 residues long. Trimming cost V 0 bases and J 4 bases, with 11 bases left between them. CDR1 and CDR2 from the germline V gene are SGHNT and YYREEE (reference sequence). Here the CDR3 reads CASSLEQGMYNEQFF. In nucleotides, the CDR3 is TGTGCCAGCAGCTTGGAGCAGGGGATGTACAATGAGCAGTTCTTC.

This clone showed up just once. The CDR3 DNA follows: TGTGCCAGCAGCCCACGCGGGGAGCGCACCGGGGAGCTGTTTTTT. It codes for CASSPRGERTGELFF. This sequence joins TRBV7-3 and TRBJ2-2; D perhaps matches TRBD2 (6 bases). The CDR3 has 15 residues. CDR1 SGHTA and CDR2 FQGTGA come from the germline V gene. The V end lost 5 bases, the J end lost 4 bases, and 14 bases lay between the germline ends. The full variable domain, with the rest looked up from reference TRBV7-3 and TRBJ2-2, is GAGVSQTPSNKVTEKGKYVELRCDPISGHTALYWYRQSLGQGPEFLIYFQGTGAADDSGLPNDRFFAVRPEGSVSTLKIQRTERGDSAVYLCASSPRGERTGELFFGEGSRLTVL.

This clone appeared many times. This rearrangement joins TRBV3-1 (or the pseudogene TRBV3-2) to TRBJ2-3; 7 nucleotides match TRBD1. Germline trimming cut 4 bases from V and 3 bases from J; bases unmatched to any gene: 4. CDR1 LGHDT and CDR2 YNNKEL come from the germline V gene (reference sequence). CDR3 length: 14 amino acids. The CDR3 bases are TGTGCCAGCAGCCTCACAGGGGAAACAGATACGCAGTATTTT. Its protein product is CASSLTGETDTQYF.

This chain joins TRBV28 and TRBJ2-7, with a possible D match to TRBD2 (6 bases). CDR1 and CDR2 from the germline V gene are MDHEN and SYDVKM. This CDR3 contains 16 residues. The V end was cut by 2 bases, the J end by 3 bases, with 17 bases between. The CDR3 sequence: CASSLRRATSFYEQYF. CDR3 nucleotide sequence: TGTGCCAGCAGTTTAAGGAGGGCAACCTCATTCTACGAGCAGTACTTC.

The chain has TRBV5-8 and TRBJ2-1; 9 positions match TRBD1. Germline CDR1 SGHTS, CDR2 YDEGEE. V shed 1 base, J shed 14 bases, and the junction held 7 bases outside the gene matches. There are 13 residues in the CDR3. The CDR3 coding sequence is TGTGCCAGCAGCTTGAAGTATACAGGGGGCGAGTTCTTC. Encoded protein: CASSLKYTGGEFF. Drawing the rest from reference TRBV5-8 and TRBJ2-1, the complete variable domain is EAGVTQSPTHLIKTRGQQATLRCSPISGHTSVYWYQQALGLGLQFLLWYDEGEERNRGNFPPRFSGRQFPNYSSELNVNALELEDSALYLCASSLKYTGGEFFGPGTRLTVL.

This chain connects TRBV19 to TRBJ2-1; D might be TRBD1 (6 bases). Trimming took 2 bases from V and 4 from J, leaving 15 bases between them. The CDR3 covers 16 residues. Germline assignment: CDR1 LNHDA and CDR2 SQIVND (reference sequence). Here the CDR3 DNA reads TGTGCCAGTAGTATAATCGACGGGACAAGTTACAATGAGCAGTTCTTC. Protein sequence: CASSIIDGTSYNEQFF. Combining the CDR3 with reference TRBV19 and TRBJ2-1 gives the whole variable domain DGGITQSPKYLFRKEGQNVTLSCEQNLNHDAMYWYRQDPGQGLRLIYYSQIVNDFQKGDIAEGYSVSREKKESFPLTVTSAQKNPTAFYLCASSIIDGTSYNEQFFGPGTRLTVL.

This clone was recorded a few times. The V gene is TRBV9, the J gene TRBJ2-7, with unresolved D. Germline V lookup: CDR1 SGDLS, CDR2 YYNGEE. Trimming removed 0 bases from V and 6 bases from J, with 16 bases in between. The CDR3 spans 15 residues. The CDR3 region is CASSVDPGYDGEQYF. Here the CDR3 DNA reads TGTGCCAGCAGCGTAGACCCCGGGTACGACGGCGAGCAGTACTTC.

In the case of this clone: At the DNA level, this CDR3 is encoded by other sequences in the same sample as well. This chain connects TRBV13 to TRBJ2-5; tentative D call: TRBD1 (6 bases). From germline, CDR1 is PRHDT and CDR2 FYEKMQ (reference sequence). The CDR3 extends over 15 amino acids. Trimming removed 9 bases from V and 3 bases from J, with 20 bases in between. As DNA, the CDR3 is TGTGCCAGAACCACCCAGGGGATGAGTAAAGAGACCCAGTACTTC. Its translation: CARTTQGMSKETQYF.

In DNA form, the CDR3 reads TGTGCCAGCAGCCGGACAGGGGGCACTGAAGCTTTCTTT. Encoded protein: CASSRTGGTEAFF. The chain uses TRBV6-5 and TRBJ1-1; 10 positions agree with TRBD1. Germline lookup yields CDR1 MNHEY and CDR2 SVGAGI. The CDR3 runs 13 residues. V lost 6 bases, J lost 4 bases, and 2 bases stayed unmatched.

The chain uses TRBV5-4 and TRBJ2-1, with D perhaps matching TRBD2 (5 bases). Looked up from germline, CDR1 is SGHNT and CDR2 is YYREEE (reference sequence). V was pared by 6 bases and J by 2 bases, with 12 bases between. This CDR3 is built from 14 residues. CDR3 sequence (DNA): TGTGCCAGCACCTCGGTCGGGGCCTACAATGAGCAGTTCTTC. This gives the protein CASTSVGAYNEQFF.

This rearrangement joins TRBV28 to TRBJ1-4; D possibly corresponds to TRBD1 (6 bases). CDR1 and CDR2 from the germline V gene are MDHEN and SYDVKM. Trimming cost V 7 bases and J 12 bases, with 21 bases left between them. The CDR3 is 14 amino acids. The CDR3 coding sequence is TGTGCCAGCACCACCACGGACAGCCCTGGGCAACTGTTTTTT. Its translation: CASTTTDSPGQLFF.

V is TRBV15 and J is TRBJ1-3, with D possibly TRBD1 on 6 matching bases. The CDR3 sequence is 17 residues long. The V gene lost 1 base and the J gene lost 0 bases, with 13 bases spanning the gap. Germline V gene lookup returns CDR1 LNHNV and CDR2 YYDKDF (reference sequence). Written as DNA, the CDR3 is TGTGCCACCAGCAGAGTTAAGGACAGCTTCTCTGGAAACACCATATATTTT. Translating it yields CATSRVKDSFSGNTIYF.